Listed below are T cell receptor beta chains from one sample, sequenced in a study of blood T cells in healthy people across ages. MiXCR was run by TCRdb on the 5' RACE reads, yielding one entry per CDR3 protein. The table shows 750,000 to 850,000 distinct CDR3 sequences, with around a quarter occurring only once. This sample was also put to use in a study of T cells of mothers and their children.

What was sequenced was blood. The receptors shown here come from a boy under 18 in good health. Each CDR3 is given with its conserved first and last residue. The D gene is left open where the match is weak. A row's size may be missing; if present it is once, few, many or a size class.

clone_size	d_call	j_call	v_call	cdr3_nt	cdr3_aa
-	-	TRBJ1-5	TRBV12-3/TRBV12-4	TGTGCCAGCAGTTCAGGGATAAATCAGCCCCAGCATTTT	CASSSGINQPQHF
-	-	TRBJ2-1	TRBV7-2	TGTGCCAGCAGCTTAGCAGCACTACGCGTAACCGTTGAGCAGTTCTTC	CASSLAALRVTVEQFF
few	-	TRBJ2-3	TRBV28	TGCGCCAGCAGTTTATTTGTGGGCACAGATACGCAGTATTTT	CASSLFVGTDTQYF
-	-	TRBJ1-1	TRBV5-1	TGCGCCAGCAGCCCGGGGGGCCCGAACACTGAAGCTTTCTTT	CASSPGGPNTEAFF
-	TRBD1	TRBJ2-4	TRBV5-6	TGTGCCAGCAGCTTGGGGACAGGGAAAAACATTCAGTACTTC	CASSLGTGKNIQYF
-	-	TRBJ2-5	TRBV12-3/TRBV12-4	TGTGCCAGCAGGGATACAGGGAGAGGCGAGACCCAGTACTTC	CASRDTGRGETQYF
few	TRBD1	TRBJ2-5	TRBV6-6	TGTGCCAGCAGTAACGACAGGGTGGAGACCCAGTACTTC	CASSNDRVETQYF
many	-	TRBJ1-1	TRBV11-2	TGTGCCAGCAGCTTAGACAGGGACACTGAAGCTTTCTTT	CASSLDRDTEAFF
few	-	TRBJ1-5	TRBV6-5	TGTGCCAGCAGTTACTCACGTAATCAGCCCCAGCATTTT	CASSYSRNQPQHF
few	-	TRBJ2-7	TRBV7-6	TGTGCCAGCAGCTTAGCTGCGACAGGCGAGCAGTACTTC	CASSLAATGEQYF
few	TRBD1	TRBJ2-7	TRBV20-1	TGCAGTGCTGGGAAACGGGACAGTTACTCCTACGAGCAGTACTTC	CSAGKRDSYSYEQYF
-	TRBD2	TRBJ2-5	TRBV5-1	TGCGCCAGCAGCTCCCGACCTAGCGGGGGACAAGAGACCCAGTACTTC	CASSSRPSGGQETQYF
-	-	TRBJ1-4	TRBV3-1	TGTGCCAGCAGCCAAGAGGTGACGAGGCAGGGTAACGAAAAACTGTTTTTT	CASSQEVTRQGNEKLFF
few	-	TRBJ1-2	TRBV3-1	TGTGCCAGCAGTCGGACAGAGTGGGGCTACACCTTC	CASSRTEWGYTF
many	-	TRBJ1-4	TRBV6-2/TRBV6-3	TGTGCCAGCAGGACTTGGGTGGATGAAAAACTGTTTTTT	CASRTWVDEKLFF
few	TRBD1	TRBJ1-4	TRBV12-3/TRBV12-4	TGTGCCAGCAGTCCAGGGGACAGTATTGCGGAAAAACTGTTTTTT	CASSPGDSIAEKLFF
-	TRBD2	TRBJ2-7	TRBV3-1	TGTGCCAGCAGTCTGAGGACTAGCGGGAGTCTCTACGAGCAGTACTTC	CASSLRTSGSLYEQYF
few	TRBD2	TRBJ2-4	TRBV7-9	TGTGCCAGCAGCCCCCCAGGGAGGGTTGGAAACATTCAGTACTTC	CASSPPGRVGNIQYF
-	TRBD2	TRBJ2-1	TRBV6-1	TGTGCCAGCAAGACTAGCGGGAGGGCTAATGAGCAGTTCTTC	CASKTSGRANEQFF
-	TRBD1	TRBJ2-5	TRBV6-6	TGTGCCAGCAGACCGACAGGGTTCATCGACCAAGAGACCCAGTACTTC	CASRPTGFIDQETQYF
few	-	TRBJ2-2	TRBV25-1	TGTGCCACCTCGGACAGAGGGAACACCGGGGAGCTGTTTTTT	CATSDRGNTGELFF
-	-	TRBJ1-1	TRBV5-1	TGCGCCAGCAGCTTGTCCGGACGGGGGCTAAACACTGAAGCTTTCTTT	CASSLSGRGLNTEAFF
-	-	TRBJ2-5	TRBV3-1	TGTGCCAGCAGCCATAGAGCTAGTAGGGAGACCCAGTACTTC	CASSHRASRETQYF
-	TRBD1	TRBJ1-3	TRBV29-1	TGCAGCGTCAGGGGGCATCGTGGAAACACCATATATTTT	CSVRGHRGNTIYF
-	TRBD1	TRBJ2-5	TRBV6-5	TGTGCCAGCACTGAAACAGGGGCCCAAGAGACCCAGTACTTC	CASTETGAQETQYF
-	TRBD1	TRBJ2-1	TRBV9	TGTGCCAGCAGCGCCCGAGGGGACAGGGTATTGAGGGAGCAGTTCTTC	CASSARGDRVLREQFF
-	TRBD1	TRBJ2-7	TRBV4-3	TGCGCCAGCAGCCAGGACAGGGAGGCATCGGCCGAGCAGTACTTC	CASSQDREASAEQYF
-	TRBD2	TRBJ2-1	TRBV20-1	TGCAGTGCTCCACGCATTCTAGGAGCGGGAGGGGATGAGCAGTTCTTC	CSAPRILGAGGDEQFF
-	-	TRBJ2-7	TRBV29-1	TGCAGCGTTGAAGATATCGGGACGGCGAGCTCCTACGAGCAGTACTTC	CSVEDIGTASSYEQYF
-	-	TRBJ2-4	TRBV5-1	TGCGCCAGCAGCTTGATACAGGGACAAAACATTCAGTACTTC	CASSLIQGQNIQYF
-	-	TRBJ1-1	TRBV29-1	TGCAGCGTCCCTAGCCGCACAGGGTCTCAGGGGTACACTGAAGCTTTCTTT	CSVPSRTGSQGYTEAFF
few	-	TRBJ1-1	TRBV29-1	TGCAGCGTTGTAGTGCTGGGCAGGGGAAGAGAAGCTTTCTTT	CSVVVLGRGREAFF
-	TRBD1	TRBJ2-7	TRBV20-1	TGCAGTGCTAGAGAACCTGCGCAGGGGGCGATGGAGCAGTACTTC	CSAREPAQGAMEQYF
-	-	TRBJ1-1	TRBV20-1	TGCAGTGCTAGAGATACACAGGTGAACACTGAAGCTTTCTTT	CSARDTQVNTEAFF
-	TRBD2	TRBJ2-5	TRBV7-9	TGTGCCAGCAGCCCCCTGGGACTAGCGATAAGGGAGACCCAGTACTTC	CASSPLGLAIRETQYF
few	TRBD2	TRBJ2-3	TRBV27	TGTGCCAGCACCTCGACTAGCGGGGCGTCAGATACGCAGTATTTT	CASTSTSGASDTQYF
-	-	TRBJ1-2	TRBV4-3	TGCGCCAGCAGCCAAGGTCCTGGGGACACCCGAGATGGCTACACCTTC	CASSQGPGDTRDGYTF
-	TRBD2	TRBJ2-3	TRBV2	TGTGCCAGCAGACTAGCGGGGGGGCTTTCAGATACGCAGTATTTT	CASRLAGGLSDTQYF
-	-	TRBJ1-1	TRBV12-3/TRBV12-4	TGTGCCAGCAGTCCACACCCAGGGGTTAGACCGAACACTGAAGCTTTCTTT	CASSPHPGVRPNTEAFF
-	-	TRBJ1-4	TRBV25-1	TGTGCCAGCAGTGACAGGTCTAATGAAAAACTGTTTTTT	CASSDRSNEKLFF
-	-	TRBJ2-7	TRBV5-1	TGCGCCAGCAGCTCCTCCCCAGGGGACGAGCAGTACTTC	CASSSSPGDEQYF
-	-	TRBJ2-1	TRBV11-2	TGTGCCAGCAGCCGTGGGATGCCAACCAATGAGCAGTTCTTC	CASSRGMPTNEQFF
-	-	TRBJ2-7	TRBV2	TGTGCCAGCACCTCCGGGCGGGACAGCTACGAGCAGTACTTC	CASTSGRDSYEQYF
few	TRBD1	TRBJ2-1	TRBV7-9	TGTGCCAGCACCGAGGGACAGGGGGCCTACAATGAGCAGTTCTTC	CASTEGQGAYNEQFF
few	-	TRBJ2-5	TRBV7-9	TGTGCCAGCAGCCCAGTACCCTCTGGGGAGACCCAGTACTTC	CASSPVPSGETQYF